Following are 10 T cell receptor beta chains from one sample sequenced in a study of response to subunit inactivated influenza vaccine (dated by TCRdb to 2016 to 2019). The library was prepared using RT-PCR. Sequencing was performed on an Illumina HiSeq 2500. TCRdb reprocessed the public reads (quality trimming at Q25 with fastp, clone calling with MiXCR) and kept in-frame beta chains. Duplicate CDR3 protein sequences are folded into a single record with the most common DNA and genes. Across this sample there are a few hundred thousand distinct CDR3 sequences, with 11% to 15% seen only once. The leading ten clones occupy approximately 12% of the sample. The sequencing used PBMCs from blood, collected 11 to 12 days after vaccination. These receptors were collected from a man aged 45-65 years who received an inactivated influenza vaccine. Donor details come from another sample of the same person, matched by shared clones.

CDR3 nucleotide sequence: TGCGCCAGCAGCCAGGACCCGGGCGGCCTCTCTGGAAACACCATATATTTT. It encodes CASSQDPGGLSGNTIYF. This chain uses TRBV4-3 with TRBJ1-3; D gene uncertain. The CDR3 covers 17 residues. Germline V CDR1 and CDR2: LGHNA, YSLEER. Trimming cost V 3 bases and J 0 bases, with 15 bases left between them.

This chain joins TRBV18 and TRBJ2-7; 14 nucleotides match TRBD2. V dropped 0 bases and J dropped 3; count of bases not matched to a gene: 1. CDR3 size: 16 residues. Germline loops: CDR1 KGHSH, CDR2 LQKENI. CDR3 coding DNA: TGTGCCAGCTCACCACCCGGGACTAGCGGGAGCTACGAGCAGTACTTC. Amino acid sequence: CASSPPGTSGSYEQYF.

This chain links TRBV7-9 with TRBJ2-7; the match to TRBD2 covers 9 bases. The CDR3 runs 16 residues. The germline V gene encodes CDR1 SEHNR and CDR2 FQNEAQ (reference sequence). V lost 5 bases to trimming and J lost 3 bases; unmatched junction nucleotides: 11. CDR3 DNA: TGTGCCAGCAGCCCTGAGAGGGCTAGCGGGAACTACGAGCAGTACTTC. Translating gives CASSPERASGNYEQYF.

This clonotype is a singleton in its sample. The rearrangement links TRBV5-5 to TRBJ2-1; D is unresolved. The V end lost 0 bases, the J end lost 7 bases, and 17 bases lay between the germline ends. The germline V gene has CDR1 SGHKS and CDR2 YYEKEE (reference sequence). The CDR3 spans 16 residues. For the CDR3, the DNA is TGTGCCAGCAGCTTGGGGGTCCTCCGGGCTGGGAATGAGCAGTTCTTC. Translation gives CASSLGVLRAGNEQFF.

This clonotype was seen ten or more times. The junction differs from germline at one of its ends, possibly a read error. This sequence joins TRBV5-5 and TRBJ1-1; D is undetermined. The CDR3 length is 13 residues. The germline CDR1 and CDR2 sequences are SGHKS and YYEKEE (reference sequence). The DNA of the CDR3 is TGCGCCAGCAGCTTGGTGGTGAACACTGAAGCTTTCTTT. It yields the protein CASSLVVNTEAFF.

This clonotype was observed at least ten times. The J gene is TRBJ2-7, the V gene TRBV20-1; D uncertain. Germline V CDR1 and CDR2: DFQATT, SNEGSKA (reference sequence). Between the trimmed V and J ends, which lost 3 bases and 3 bases, there was a span of 9 bases. This CDR3 contains 12 residues. The CDR3 coding sequence is TGCAGTGCTAGCTTGACGAACTACGAGCAGTACTTC. This codes for CSASLTNYEQYF.

V and J are TRBV7-9 and TRBJ2-5, with D uncertain. Germline-derived CDR1 and CDR2 are SEHNR and FQNEAQ (reference sequence). V was trimmed by 4 bases and J by 4 bases, leaving 16 bases between them. This CDR3 contains 15 residues. DNA of the CDR3: TGTGCCAGCAGCTCCCCGTTAGGCAGCGCAGAGACCCAGTACTTC. Amino acid sequence: CASSSPLGSAETQYF.

This clonotype came up a few times. The chain uses TRBV18 and TRBJ1-3; 7 bases agree with TRBD1. There are 15 residues in the CDR3. Per the germline V gene, CDR1 is KGHSH and CDR2 is LQKENI. V trimming: 6 bases; J trimming: 0 bases; junction bases outside the gene matches: 5. The CDR3 DNA is TGTGCCAGCTCCCAACAGGGGCTCTCTGGAAACACCATATATTTT. Translating gives CASSQQGLSGNTIYF.

This clonotype was observed a few times. The chain carries TRBV28 and TRBJ2-4; TRBD1 is a possible D gene (7 bases). Germline lookup yields CDR1 MDHEN and CDR2 SYDVKM. The CDR3 is 16 amino acids. Trimming removed 4 bases from V and 0 bases from J, with 13 bases in between. The CDR3 loop is CASSSQGGLAKNIQYF. In DNA, the CDR3 is TGTGCCAGCAGTTCTCAGGGGGGCTTAGCCAAAAACATTCAGTACTTC.

The chain combines TRBV6-2 or TRBV6-3 with TRBJ1-5, with no clear D. CDR1 and CDR2 (germline): MNHEY, SVGEGT. V was cut by 5 bases and J by 2 bases, with 7 bases left in between. The CDR3 covers 13 residues. The CDR3 nucleotides are TGTGCCAGCAGTCGTAACGGCAATCAGCCCCAGCATTTT. Amino acid sequence: CASSRNGNQPQHF.